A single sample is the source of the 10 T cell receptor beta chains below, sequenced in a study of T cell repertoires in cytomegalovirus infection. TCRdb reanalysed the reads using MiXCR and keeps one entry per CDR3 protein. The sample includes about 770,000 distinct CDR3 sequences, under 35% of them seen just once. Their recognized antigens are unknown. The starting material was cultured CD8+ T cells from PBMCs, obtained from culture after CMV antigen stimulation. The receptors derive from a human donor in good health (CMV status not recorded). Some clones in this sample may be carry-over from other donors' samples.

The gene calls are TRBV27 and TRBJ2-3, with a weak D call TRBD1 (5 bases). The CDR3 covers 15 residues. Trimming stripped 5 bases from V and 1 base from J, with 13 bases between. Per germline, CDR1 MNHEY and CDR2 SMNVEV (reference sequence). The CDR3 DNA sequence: TGTGCCAGCAGTCCGATCCTGGGGCGCACAGATACGCAGTATTTT. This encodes CASSPILGRTDTQYF.

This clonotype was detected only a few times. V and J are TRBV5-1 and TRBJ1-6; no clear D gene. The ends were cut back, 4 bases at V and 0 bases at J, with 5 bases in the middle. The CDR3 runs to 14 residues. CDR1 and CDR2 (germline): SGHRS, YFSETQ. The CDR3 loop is CASSKSSYNSPLHF. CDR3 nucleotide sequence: TGCGCCAGCAGCAAGAGCTCCTATAATTCACCCCTCCACTTT.

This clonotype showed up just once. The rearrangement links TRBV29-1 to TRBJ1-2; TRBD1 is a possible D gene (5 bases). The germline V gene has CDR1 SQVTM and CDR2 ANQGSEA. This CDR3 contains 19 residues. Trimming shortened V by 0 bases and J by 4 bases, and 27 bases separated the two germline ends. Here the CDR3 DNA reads TGCAGCGTTGAAGATCGTCTTTGGGAAGGGGTCGTGTCAATCTATGGCTACACCTTC. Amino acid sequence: CSVEDRLWEGVVSIYGYTF.

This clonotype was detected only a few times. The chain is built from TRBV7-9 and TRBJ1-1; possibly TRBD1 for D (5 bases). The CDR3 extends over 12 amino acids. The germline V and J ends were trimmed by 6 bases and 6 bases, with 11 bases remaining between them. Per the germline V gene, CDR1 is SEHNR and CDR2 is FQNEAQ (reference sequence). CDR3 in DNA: TGTGCCAGCAGGCCCGGGACCGCTGAAGCTTTCTTT. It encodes CASRPGTAEAFF. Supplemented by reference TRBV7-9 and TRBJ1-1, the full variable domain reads DTGVSQNPRHKITKRGQNVTFRCDPISEHNRLYWYRQTLGQGPEFLTYFQNEAQLEKSRLLSDRFSAERPKGSFSTLEIQRTEQGDSAMYLCASRPGTAEAFFGQGTRLTVV.

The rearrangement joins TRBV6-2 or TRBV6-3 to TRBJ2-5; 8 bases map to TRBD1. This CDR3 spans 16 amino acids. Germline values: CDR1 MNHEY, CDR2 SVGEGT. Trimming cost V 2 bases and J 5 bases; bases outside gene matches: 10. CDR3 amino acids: CASSYRRAGGWETQYF. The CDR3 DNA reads TGTGCCAGCAGTTACCGCCGGGCAGGGGGCTGGGAGACCCAGTACTTC.

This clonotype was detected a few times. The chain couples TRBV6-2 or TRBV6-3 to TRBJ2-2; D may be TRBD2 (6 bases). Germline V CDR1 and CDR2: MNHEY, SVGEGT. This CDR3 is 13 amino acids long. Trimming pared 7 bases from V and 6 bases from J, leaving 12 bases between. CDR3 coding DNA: TGTGCCAGCAATGAAGCGGGTTCCGGGGAGCTGTTTTTT. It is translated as CASNEAGSGELFF.

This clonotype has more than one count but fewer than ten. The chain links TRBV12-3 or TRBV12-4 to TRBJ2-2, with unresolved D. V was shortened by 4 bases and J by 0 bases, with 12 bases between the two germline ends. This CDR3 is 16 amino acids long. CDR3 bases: TGTGCCAGCAGTTGGTCGTGGCAGCCGAACACCGGGGAGCTGTTTTTT. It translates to CASSWSWQPNTGELFF.

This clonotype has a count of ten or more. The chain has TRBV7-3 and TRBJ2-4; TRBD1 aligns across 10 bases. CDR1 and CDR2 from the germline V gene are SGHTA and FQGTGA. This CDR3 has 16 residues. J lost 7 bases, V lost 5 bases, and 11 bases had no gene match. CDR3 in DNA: TGTGCCAGCAGCCCGATTCGGACAGGGGGGATGAACATTCAGTACTTC. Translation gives CASSPIRTGGMNIQYF.

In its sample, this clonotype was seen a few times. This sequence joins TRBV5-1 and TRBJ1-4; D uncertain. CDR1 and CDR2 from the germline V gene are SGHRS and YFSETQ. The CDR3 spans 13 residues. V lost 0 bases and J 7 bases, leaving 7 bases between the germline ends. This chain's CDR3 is CASSLGRGEKLFF. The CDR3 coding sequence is TGCGCCAGCAGCTTGGGCAGAGGTGAAAAACTGTTTTTT.

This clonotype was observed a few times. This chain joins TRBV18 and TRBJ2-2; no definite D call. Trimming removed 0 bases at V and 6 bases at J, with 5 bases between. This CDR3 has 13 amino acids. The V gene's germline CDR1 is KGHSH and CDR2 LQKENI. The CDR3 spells CASSPPAPGELFF. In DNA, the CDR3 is TGTGCCAGCTCACCACCGGCTCCCGGGGAGCTGTTTTTT.